Listed below are T cell receptor beta chains from one sample, sequenced in a study of blood T cell repertoires in COVID-19. Some clones are missing from TCRdb's copy, which holds only in-frame ones; the method was immunoSEQ multiplex PCR. Here the sample spans 150,000 to 170,000 clones, roughly 78% being singletons. The specimen was peripheral blood. The receptor set was obtained from an elderly man with acute or convalescent COVID-19. Each CDR3 is given with its conserved first and last residue. The D gene is left open where the match is weak. Part of the rows lack a size; the others show once, few, many or a class for expanded clones.

d_gene	abundance	j_gene	v_gene	CDR3aa	CDR3nt
TRBD1	NA	TRBJ2-7	TRBV5-1	CASSLGSGTGPTYEQYF	TGCGCCAGCAGCTTGGGCTCCGGGACAGGGCCCACCTACGAGCAGTACTTC
TRBD1	NA	TRBJ1-1	TRBV19	CASSIVRDRGFLNTEAFF	TGTGCCAGTAGTATAGTTAGAGACAGGGGGTTCCTGAACACTGAAGCTTTCTTT
TRBD1	few	TRBJ2-5	TRBV18	CASSKGQGALQETQYF	TGTGCCAGCTCAAAGGGACAGGGGGCCCTACAAGAGACCCAGTACTTC
NA	NA	TRBJ1-6	TRBV7-2	CASSLAHSGNSPLHF	TGTGCCAGCAGCTTAGCTCACTCAGGAAATTCACCCCTCCACTTT
TRBD1	few	TRBJ2-7	TRBV30	CAWSVRGRGSYEQYF	TGTGCCTGGAGTGTACGGGGCAGGGGGAGTTACGAGCAGTACTTC
TRBD1	NA	TRBJ2-4	TRBV11-2	CASSLDRGGQGNIQYF	TGTGCCAGCAGCTTAGATAGGGGAGGACAGGGAAACATTCAGTACTTC
NA	NA	TRBJ1-2	TRBV18	CASSPFEQGANYGYTF	TGTGCCAGCTCACCCTTTGAACAGGGAGCTAACTATGGCTACACCTTC
NA	NA	TRBJ2-1	TRBV29-1	CSAGDRAYNEQFF	TGCAGCGCAGGGGATCGGGCCTACAATGAGCAGTTCTTC
TRBD1	once	TRBJ1-5	TRBV5-6	CASSLTRQGFIHSNQPQHF	TGTGCCAGCAGCCTGACCCGACAGGGATTCATCCATAGCAATCAGCCCCAGCATTTT
TRBD1	NA	TRBJ1-2	TRBV3-1/TRBV3-2	CASSQTDRLGYTF	TGTGCCAGCAGCCAAACGGACAGGCTTGGCTACACCTTC
NA	once	TRBJ1-1	TRBV30	CAWSAPGNTEAFF	TGTGCCTGGAGTGCTCCGGGTAACACTGAAGCTTTCTTT
NA	NA	TRBJ2-5	TRBV3-1/TRBV3-2	CASTVSNTGETQYF	TGTGCCAGCACCGTATCGAATACCGGAGAGACCCAGTACTTC
NA	NA	TRBJ1-5	TRBV15	CATSLGSSGQPQHF	TGTGCCACCAGCCTTGGCTCCTCCGGGCAGCCCCAGCATTTT
TRBD1	NA	TRBJ1-1	TRBV5-1	CASSAGQGIMNTEAFF	TGCGCCAGCAGCGCAGGACAGGGGATAATGAACACTGAAGCTTTCTTT
TRBD1	NA	TRBJ1-1	TRBV19	CASKQGAMNTEAFF	TGTGCCAGTAAACAGGGGGCGATGAACACTGAAGCTTTCTTT
TRBD2	NA	TRBJ2-2	TRBV11-3	CASSVAGGRNTGELFF	TGTGCCAGCAGCGTAGCGGGTGGTCGGAACACCGGGGAGCTGTTTTTT
NA	NA	TRBJ2-5	TRBV7-9	CASSPAGPETQYF	TGTGCCAGCAGCCCCGCGGGACCTGAGACCCAGTACTTC
TRBD1	NA	TRBJ2-3	TRBV19	CAGRDRDTDTQYF	TGTGCCGGCCGGGACAGGGACACAGATACGCAGTATTTT
NA	NA	TRBJ1-6	TRBV14	CASSQDWGRPPLHF	TGTGCCAGCAGCCAAGATTGGGGCAGGCCACCCCTCCACTTT
NA	NA	TRBJ2-5	TRBV10-1	CASSESDWKTGETQYF	TGCGCCAGCAGTGAGTCTGACTGGAAAACCGGGGAGACCCAGTACTTC
TRBD1	NA	TRBJ1-1	TRBV19	CASSILGSMTGGNTEAFF	TGTGCCAGTAGTATACTGGGATCGATGACAGGGGGGAACACTGAAGCTTTCTTT
NA	NA	TRBJ1-5	TRBV6-5	CASKRQTNQPQHF	TGTGCCAGCAAGCGACAGACTAATCAGCCCCAGCATTTT
TRBD1	NA	TRBJ1-4	TRBV6-1	CASSEPGQGDEKLFF	TGTGCCAGCAGTGAGCCGGGACAGGGGGACGAAAAACTGTTTTTT